This TCR beta chain was obtained from a study of T cells in Graves' hyperthyroidism and ophthalmopathy. The TCR beta CDR3 regions underwent amplification using RNA transcripts as the source. The primer set for the first-round RT-PCR of the TCR CDR3 was HTBI. TCRdb itself ran the multiplex PCR reads through MiXCR, one entry per CDR3 protein. In the table there are approximately 590,000 distinct CDR3 sequences, around 45% of which are singletons. J was trimmed by 0 bases and V by 5 bases; bases with no gene match: 3. This CDR3 is built from 14 residues. Whole-study results and caveats: Blood also held most thyroid clonotypes expanded beyond 0.001.

This clonotype was counted at least ten times. The antigen remains unidentified. Lactation, pregnancy, other autoimmune disease or uncontrolled infection excluded patients. The specimen was peripheral blood or thyroid tissue (not recorded which). This sequence was found in a woman aged 18-29 years with Graves' hyperthyroidism. V is TRBV12-3 or TRBV12-4 and J is TRBJ2-5; 7 bases are a match to TRBD1. CDR3 sequence: CASSIDRDQETQYF. In DNA form, the CDR3 reads TGTGCCAGCAGTATTGACAGGGACCAAGAGACCCAGTACTTC.